Listed below are T cell receptor beta chains from one sample, sequenced in a study of T-cell memory formation after mild COVID-19. TCRdb used MiXCR to reprocess the 5' RACE reads, holding one entry per CDR3 protein. The repertoire holds around 340,000 distinct CDR3 sequences, with roughly an eighth as singletons. The sample comprised PBMCs or a T cell subset sorted from them (not recorded which). These receptors all come from a man aged 18 to 30 who had mild COVID-19 (a few samples of this study predate the infection). Cell type and time point are not known. Both conserved end residues are part of each CDR3. A D gene is named only where the DNA matches it firmly. For some rows the clone size is stated as once, few or many, or as a class when expanded; others skip it.

DNA: TGTGCCAGCTCACTAGCAGGGAGCCAGCCCCAGCATTTT
CDR3: CASSLAGSQPQHF
J: TRBJ1-5
D: -
V: TRBV18
size: few

DNA: TGTGCCAGCAGTACCGGGACAGGGTCGTCGGAGACCCAGTACTTC
CDR3: CASSTGTGSSETQYF
J: TRBJ2-5
D: TRBD1
V: TRBV6-4
size: few

DNA: TGTGCCAGCAGCTTAGCCAACAGGGTGTCCTACGAGCAGTACTTC
CDR3: CASSLANRVSYEQYF
J: TRBJ2-7
D: -
V: TRBV7-8
size: -

DNA: TGCGCCAGCAGCTCAGGGAAGGGCTATGAAAAACTGTTTTTT
CDR3: CASSSGKGYEKLFF
J: TRBJ1-4
D: -
V: TRBV4-1
size: -

DNA: TGTGCCAGCAGTCACCCCAAGGACGAGCAGTACTTC
CDR3: CASSHPKDEQYF
J: TRBJ2-7
D: -
V: TRBV6-5
size: few

DNA: TGTGCCAGCACCTCACGGCTAGCGGGGGGCACAGATACGCAGTATTTT
CDR3: CASTSRLAGGTDTQYF
J: TRBJ2-3
D: TRBD2
V: TRBV5-4
size: -

DNA: TGTGCCAGCAGCTCGGAGGCGGGGCGGAACACTGAAGCTTTCTTT
CDR3: CASSSEAGRNTEAFF
J: TRBJ1-1
D: -
V: TRBV5-4
size: -

DNA: TGTGCCAGCAGCCCGGGGCAGATCGAGGGTGAGCAGTTCTTC
CDR3: CASSPGQIEGEQFF
J: TRBJ2-1
D: -
V: TRBV7-2
size: few

DNA: TGTGCCAGCAGCCACCGGGACAATGCCGTCTATGGCTACACCTTC
CDR3: CASSHRDNAVYGYTF
J: TRBJ1-2
D: -
V: TRBV3-1
size: few

DNA: TGTGCCAGCAGATCACTACAGGGCAATCAGCCCCAGCATTTT
CDR3: CASRSLQGNQPQHF
J: TRBJ1-5
D: -
V: TRBV6-2/TRBV6-3
size: large

DNA: TGCAGTGCCCGGGGGGGTTGGAATAATTCACCCCTCCACTTT
CDR3: CSARGGWNNSPLHF
J: TRBJ1-6
D: -
V: TRBV20-1
size: few

DNA: TGCGCCAGCAGCCAAAGCGGGGTTTATAGCAATCAGCCCCAGCATTTT
CDR3: CASSQSGVYSNQPQHF
J: TRBJ1-5
D: -
V: TRBV4-1
size: -

DNA: TGTGCCAGCAGCCTCCTATCGGCTGGGGCCAACGTCCTGACTTTC
CDR3: CASSLLSAGANVLTF
J: TRBJ2-6
D: -
V: TRBV2
size: -

DNA: TGTGCCAGCAAACAGGCATCCTACAATGAGCAGTTCTTC
CDR3: CASKQASYNEQFF
J: TRBJ2-1
D: -
V: TRBV7-2
size: -

DNA: TGTGCCAGCAGCTTGGCCGGCGGGGATAGGACAGATACGCAGTATTTT
CDR3: CASSLAGGDRTDTQYF
J: TRBJ2-3
D: -
V: TRBV5-5
size: few

DNA: TGCGCCAGCAGCCCGGGACAGGCCGACATGATTACAACTAATGAAAAACTGTTTTTT
CDR3: CASSPGQADMITTNEKLFF
J: TRBJ1-4
D: TRBD1
V: TRBV5-1
size: -

DNA: TGTGCCAGCAGTGATACCGGCAGCTTGAGGAATACGCAGTATTTT
CDR3: CASSDTGSLRNTQYF
J: TRBJ2-3
D: -
V: TRBV6-1
size: many

DNA: TGCGCCAGCAGCTTGGGACTTCCAGGGACAGACCAAGAGACCCAGTACTTC
CDR3: CASSLGLPGTDQETQYF
J: TRBJ2-5
D: TRBD1
V: TRBV5-1
size: many

DNA: TGCGCCAGCAGCTTGATCACTCTAGAAGGACGCGAGTATTTT
CDR3: CASSLITLEGREYF
J: TRBJ2-3
D: -
V: TRBV5-1
size: -

DNA: TGCAGTGCAACCGGGACTAGAACGTGGGAGACCCAGTACTTC
CDR3: CSATGTRTWETQYF
J: TRBJ2-5
D: TRBD2
V: TRBV20-1
size: few

DNA: TGTGCCAGCAGCTTCGACGGGGGGGCCTCGTTCTTC
CDR3: CASSFDGGASFF
J: TRBJ2-1
D: TRBD2
V: TRBV7-3
size: -

DNA: TGCGCCAGCAGCTTGGCTGAGGGGCTAACCGGGGAGCTGTTTTTT
CDR3: CASSLAEGLTGELFF
J: TRBJ2-2
D: -
V: TRBV5-1
size: many

DNA: TGCAGTGCTATGAAACTAGCGTCCAGTCCAGATACGCAGTATTTT
CDR3: CSAMKLASSPDTQYF
J: TRBJ2-3
D: TRBD2
V: TRBV20-1
size: -

DNA: TGTGCCAGCAGCTTACCGGGACGGAAAAATTCACCCCTCCACTTT
CDR3: CASSLPGRKNSPLHF
J: TRBJ1-6
D: -
V: TRBV7-2
size: -

DNA: TGTGCCAGCACTCGGGTAAACTATGGCTACACCTTC
CDR3: CASTRVNYGYTF
J: TRBJ1-2
D: -
V: TRBV21-1
size: -

DNA: TGTGCCAGCAGCTTCAATGGGGCCGTACGGAGCGAAAAACTGTTTTTT
CDR3: CASSFNGAVRSEKLFF
J: TRBJ1-4
D: -
V: TRBV5-5
size: -

DNA: TGTGCCAGCAGCCACCTTAGCGGGTTCTTAAACACCGGGGAGCTGTTTTTT
CDR3: CASSHLSGFLNTGELFF
J: TRBJ2-2
D: TRBD2
V: TRBV14
size: -

DNA: TGTGCCAGCCGCTTCGACACTTCCTATAATTCACCCCTCCACTTT
CDR3: CASRFDTSYNSPLHF
J: TRBJ1-6
D: -
V: TRBV7-2
size: few

DNA: TGTGCCACCGGAGTCCGTAGGGACGCCGGGGAGCTGTTTTTT
CDR3: CATGVRRDAGELFF
J: TRBJ2-2
D: -
V: TRBV7-2
size: -

DNA: TGCGCCAGCAGCCAAGATTTGGCAGGGTCAATCCCCGGGGAGCTGTTTTTT
CDR3: CASSQDLAGSIPGELFF
J: TRBJ2-2
D: -
V: TRBV4-3
size: few

DNA: TGTGCCAGCAGCTTTGACATTGCTAACTATGGCTACACCTTC
CDR3: CASSFDIANYGYTF
J: TRBJ1-2
D: -
V: TRBV7-2
size: few

DNA: TGTGCCAGCAGTTTCGGCAGGGAGGCCGTTCGCTACACCTTC
CDR3: CASSFGREAVRYTF
J: TRBJ1-2
D: -
V: TRBV12-3/TRBV12-4
size: -